What follows are 10 T cell receptor beta chains derived from one specimen sequenced in a study of siplizumab effects on memory and regulatory T cells. Sequenced by immunoSEQ multiplex PCR; TCRdb stores in-frame clones only, minus some. The sample has about 100,000 clones; under 95% are singletons. The sequencing input was Tregs sorted from blood. The receptor set was obtained from a human donor in good health.

The V call is TRBV4-1, the J call TRBJ2-3, with TRBD2 identical over 7 bases. The germline CDR1 and CDR2 sequences are MGHRA and YSYEKL. The length of the CDR3 is 15 residues. Trimming cost V 1 base and J 4 bases; bases outside gene matches: 5. CDR3 in amino acids: CASSQASTSADTQYF. As DNA, the CDR3 is TGCGCCAGCAGCCAAGCAAGTACTAGCGCAGATACGCAGTATTTT.

The gene calls are TRBV18 and TRBJ2-6; D ambiguous. The CDR3 is 13 residues long. The germline gives CDR1 KGHSH, CDR2 LQKENI. The ends were cut back, 6 bases at V and 0 bases at J, with 3 bases in the middle. The CDR3 sequence: CASSGSGANVLTF. Here the CDR3 DNA reads TGTGCCAGCTCGGGCTCTGGGGCCAACGTCCTGACTTTC.

This clone appeared many times. The V and J genes are TRBV5-4 and TRBJ2-5; TRBD1 matches 7 bases. This CDR3 region has 15 residues. After removal of 4 bases from V and 5 bases from J, the junction contained 11 bases not matched to a gene. Per germline, CDR1 SGHNT and CDR2 YYREEE (reference sequence). The CDR3 DNA follows: TGTGCCAGCAGCCCCCGGGACAGAAGGGAGGAGACCCAGTACTTC. It yields the protein CASSPRDRREETQYF. The entire variable domain, with the rest obtained from reference TRBV5-4 and TRBJ2-5, is as follows: ETGVTQSPTHLIKTRGQQVTLRCSSQSGHNTVSWYQQALGQGPQFIFQYYREEENGRGNFPPRFSGLQFPNYSSELNVNALELDDSALYLCASSPRDRREETQYFGPGTRLLVL.

V gene TRBV5-1 combines with J gene TRBJ2-6, with TRBD2 matching over 11 bases. Trimming took 2 bases from V and 3 from J; bases not matched to a gene: 7. Germline V gene data show CDR1 as SGHRS and CDR2 as YFSETQ. This CDR3 region has 18 residues. CDR3: CASSFLLAGVGGANVLTF. In nucleotides, the CDR3 is TGCGCCAGCAGCTTCTTACTAGCGGGAGTGGGTGGGGCCAACGTCCTGACTTTC.

The chain carries TRBV6-5 and TRBJ2-1; TRBD2 agrees at 9 bases. The germline V gene encodes CDR1 MNHEY and CDR2 SVGAGI. The V gene end was trimmed by 6 bases and the J gene end by 1 base; junction bases not matched to a gene: 4. The CDR3 extends over 15 amino acids. CDR3 protein: CASSRSGRSYNEQFF. The CDR3 coding sequence is TGTGCCAGCAGCCGAAGCGGGAGGTCCTACAATGAGCAGTTCTTC.

The rearrangement uses TRBV5-1 and TRBJ1-3; no clear D. CDR3 length: 18 amino acids. The germline V gene has CDR1 SGHRS and CDR2 YFSETQ. Trimming removed 5 bases at V and 2 bases at J, with 23 bases between. CDR3 sequence reads: CASSYIKPRERTGNTIYF. DNA for the CDR3: TGCGCCAGCAGTTACATAAAGCCCAGAGAAAGGACTGGAAACACCATATATTTT. Combining the CDR3 with reference TRBV5-1 and TRBJ1-3 gives the whole variable domain KAGVTQTPRYLIKTRGQQVTLSCSPISGHRSVSWYQQTPGQGLQFLFEYFSETQRNKGNFPGRFSGRQFSNSRSEMNVSTLELGDSALYLCASSYIKPRERTGNTIYFGEGSWLTVV.

The V call is TRBV19, the J call TRBJ2-5; D call uncertain. Germline lookup yields CDR1 LNHDA and CDR2 SQIVND (reference sequence). This CDR3 contains 11 residues. V shed 5 bases and J shed 13 bases, with 14 bases lying between them. The CDR3 DNA reads TGTGCCAGTAGTTTCGGCAGCCTGTTGTACTTC. Encoded protein: CASSFGSLLYF.

The rearrangement joins TRBV2 to TRBJ2-1; D is undetermined. Trimming left V 4 bases short and J 9 bases short, with 13 bases between. In germline, CDR1 is SNHLY, CDR2 FYNNEI. The CDR3 is made up of 13 amino acids. CDR3 in DNA: TGTGCCAGCAGTGGATCCAGGTATAGTGAGCAGTTCTTC. It codes for CASSGSRYSEQFF. Looking up the rest from reference TRBV2 and TRBJ2-1 gives the full variable domain: EPEVTQTPSHQVTQMGQEVILRCVPISNHLYFYWYRQILGQKVEFLVSFYNNEISEKSEIFDDQFSVERPDGSNFTLKIRSTKLEDSAMYFCASSGSRYSEQFFGPGTRLTVL.

This clone appeared once. V and J are TRBV29-1 and TRBJ2-3; D remains unclear. The CDR3 consists of 11 residues. The germline V and J ends were trimmed by 5 bases and 0 bases, with 3 bases remaining between them. Germline V gives CDR1 SQVTM, CDR2 ANQGSEA. The DNA of the CDR3 is TGCAGCGTTCAGAGCACAGATACGCAGTATTTT. It translates to CSVQSTDTQYF.

The rearrangement links TRBV19 to TRBJ2-7; 13 bases are shared with TRBD2. Trimming cost V 4 bases and J 0 bases; bases outside gene matches: 3. The CDR3 is 16 residues long. Germline CDR1 LNHDA, CDR2 SQIVND (reference sequence). The CDR3 coding sequence is TGTGCCAGTAGTAGAAGGACTAGCGGGAGCTCCTACGAGCAGTACTTC. Protein product: CASSRRTSGSSYEQYF.